Below, 16 T cell receptor beta chains from the same sample are listed, as sequenced in a study of blood T cell repertoires in COVID-19 (dated by TCRdb to between 2020 and 2021). Receptors were amplified or captured by the immunoSEQ multiplex PCR assay. In its TCRdb copy, this immuneACCESS table keeps in-frame sequences only and misses some clones. Where compared with another copy, unresolved V genes explain less than half of these, and the others have no known cause. The sample data list approximately 170,000 clones, and roughly four fifths of these were observed just once. The top ten hold about a tenth of the sample. The sequencing input was peripheral blood. These receptors all come from a man aged 65 to 85 with active or convalescent COVID-19.

The gene calls are TRBV24-1 and TRBJ2-7, with D maybe TRBD1 (6 bases). The CDR3 has 14 residues. V gave up 4 bases and J gave up 4 bases, with 13 bases separating them. The germline gives CDR1 KGHDR, CDR2 SFDVKD. The CDR3 nucleotides are TGTGCCACCAGTGACCACAGGGTACGATACGAGCAGTACTTC. Protein sequence: CATSDHRVRYEQYF.

The chain has TRBV7-8 and TRBJ1-2; 7 bases fit TRBD1. Per the germline V gene, CDR1 is SGHVS and CDR2 is FQNEAQ. V dropped 2 bases and J dropped 7; count of bases not matched to a gene: 10. The CDR3 runs 15 residues. The CDR3 reads CASSLPQAGGSGYTF. CDR3 in DNA: TGTGCCAGCAGCTTACCCCAAGCAGGGGGGTCTGGCTACACCTTC.

The chain recombines TRBV29-1 with TRBJ1-1; the match to TRBD1 covers 7 bases. J lost 7 bases, V lost 7 bases, and 9 bases had no gene match. Per the germline V gene, CDR1 is SQVTM and CDR2 is ANQGSEA. CDR3 length: 12 amino acids. The CDR3, as DNA: TGCAGCGGGGTTCAGGGGGTGTATGAAGCTTTCTTT. The encoded protein is CSGVQGVYEAFF.

The J gene is TRBJ1-2, the V gene TRBV5-1; 9 bases are shared with TRBD1. Looked up from germline, CDR1 is SGHRS and CDR2 is YFSETQ. CDR3 length: 14 residues. With 6 bases clipped from V and 6 bases from J, the junction kept 9 bases outside the gene matches. The CDR3 bases are TGCGCCAGCAAAACGTCCACAGGGGGCGATGGCTACACCTTC. Amino acids: CASKTSTGGDGYTF. Based on the CDR3 plus reference TRBV5-1 and TRBJ1-2, the full variable domain is KAGVTQTPRYLIKTRGQQVTLSCSPISGHRSVSWYQQTPGQGLQFLFEYFSETQRNKGNFPGRFSGRQFSNSRSEMNVSTLELGDSALYLCASKTSTGGDGYTFGSGTRLTVV.

Comments on this clone: Compared with germline, one end of the junction differs, possibly owing to a read error. This sequence joins TRBV11-1 and TRBJ1-2; TRBD1 aligns across 9 bases. CDR1 and CDR2 (germline): SGHAT, FQDESV (reference sequence). The CDR3 extends over 14 amino acids. The CDR3 here is CASGLTGGEDGYTF. In DNA, the CDR3 is TGTGCCAGCGGCTTAACAGGGGGCGAGGATGGCTACACCTTC.

The chain employs TRBV7-7 and TRBJ2-5, with D uncertain. In germline, CDR1 is SSHAT, CDR2 FNYEAQ (reference sequence). This CDR3 is built from 13 residues. Trimming shortened V by 8 bases and J by 3 bases, and 13 bases separated the two germline ends. In DNA form, the CDR3 reads TGTGCCAGCGCACAAACGGGTAAAGAGACCCAGTACTTC. Translating it yields CASAQTGKETQYF.

V and J are TRBV14 and TRBJ1-1; D is unresolved. This CDR3 is 12 amino acids long. CDR1 is SGHDN, CDR2 FVKESK, per germline. Trimming shortened V by 4 bases and J by 3 bases, and 6 bases separated the two germline ends. CDR3: CASSPQYTEAFF. The CDR3 DNA sequence: TGTGCCAGCAGCCCCCAGTACACTGAAGCTTTCTTT.

The rearrangement joins TRBV3-1 (or the pseudogene TRBV3-2) to TRBJ2-5, with D possibly being TRBD2 (5 bases). The length of the CDR3 is 15 residues. Germline-derived CDR1 and CDR2 are LGHDT and YNNKEL (reference sequence). V was shortened by 1 base and J by 7 bases, with 16 bases between the two germline ends. The DNA for the CDR3 is TGTGCCAGCAGCCAAGGGAGTGGAGGATCTGGGACCCAGTACTTC. This encodes CASSQGSGGSGTQYF.

A single count supports this clone. The chain uses TRBV12-5 and TRBJ1-4; D unresolved. Trimming cost V 3 bases and J 5 bases, with 13 bases left between them. The CDR3 loop spans 15 amino acids. The germline gives CDR1 LGHNT, CDR2 FRNRAP. In nucleotides, the CDR3 is TGTGCTAGTGGTTTAGTTGTGGCGGCAAATGAAAAACTGTTTTTT. As protein: CASGLVVAANEKLFF.

This sequence joins TRBV18 and TRBJ2-7; tentative D call: TRBD2 (6 bases). Germline V gives CDR1 KGHSH, CDR2 LQKENI. The CDR3 extends over 13 amino acids. The V gene lost 4 bases and the J gene lost 3 bases, with 10 bases spanning the gap. In DNA form, the CDR3 reads TGTGCCAGCTCACAAACCGGGGGCTACGAGCAGTACTTC. Encoded protein: CASSQTGGYEQYF.

The sample holds a few counts of this clone. The rearrangement joins TRBV24-1 to TRBJ2-1; 8 bases agree with TRBD2. The CDR3 contains 16 residues. CDR1 and CDR2 (germline): KGHDR, SFDVKD. The ends lost 4 bases at V and 4 bases at J; junction bases unmatched: 8. The CDR3 region has the DNA TGTGCCACCAGTGACCCTGGTCGGGAGGGGTACAATGAGCAGTTCTTC. Protein product: CATSDPGREGYNEQFF.

J is TRBJ1-4 and V is TRBV18, with TRBD1 matching 7 bases. Germline CDR1 and CDR2: KGHSH and LQKENI. The junction had 12 bases not matched to a gene; V was cut back by 2 bases and J by 3 bases. The CDR3 contains 18 residues. The CDR3 reads CASSPSRGSQGANEKLFF. The CDR3 nucleotides read TGTGCCAGCTCACCAAGCAGGGGAAGTCAGGGGGCTAATGAAAAACTGTTTTTT.

This clone was observed a handful of times. This sequence joins TRBV4-1 and TRBJ2-1; 9 bases line up with TRBD1. This CDR3 has 15 amino acids. V was clipped by 4 bases and J by 6 bases; unmatched bases: 7. Germline loops: CDR1 MGHRA, CDR2 YSYEKL. For the CDR3, the DNA is TGCGCCAGCAGCCCTCGGACAGGGGAGGGCAATGAGCAGTTCTTC. Protein sequence: CASSPRTGEGNEQFF.

This clone appeared a few times. The rearrangement joins TRBV10-1 to TRBJ1-2, with 7 nucleotides matching TRBD1. CDR3 length equals 13 residues. V lost 4 bases, J lost 5 bases, and 4 bases stayed unmatched. Germline CDR1 reads WNHNN; CDR2 reads SYGVQD (reference sequence). CDR3 region: CASSVNRGYGYTF. In DNA, the CDR3 is TGCGCCAGCAGTGTGAACAGGGGATATGGCTACACCTTC.

The chain is built from TRBV27 and TRBJ2-2, with TRBD1 as a possible D gene (6 bases). The CDR3 consists of 18 residues. The V end was cut by 5 bases, the J end by 5 bases, with 24 bases between. Germline V gives CDR1 MNHEY, CDR2 SMNVEV (reference sequence). Here the CDR3 reads CASSPTWTVLVGTGELFF. Here the CDR3 DNA reads TGTGCCAGCAGTCCTACATGGACAGTTTTAGTAGGGACCGGGGAGCTGTTTTTT.

V usage is TRBV5-8 and J usage is TRBJ1-5; TRBD1 agrees at 11 bases. This CDR3 contains 16 residues. Germline CDR1 and CDR2: SGHTS and YDEGEE. The junction had 9 bases not matched to a gene; V was cut back by 3 bases and J by 7 bases. The CDR3 sequence is CASSSLWTGGFQPQHF. The CDR3 DNA reads TGTGCCAGCAGCTCGTTGTGGACAGGGGGCTTCCAGCCCCAGCATTTT.